This TCR beta chain stems from a study of glioma-infiltrating T cells. This clonotype has a count of ten or more. Using RNA template, CDR3s of TCR alpha and beta were amplified with iRepertoire arm-PCR. TCRdb re-called the multiplex PCR reads with MiXCR, one entry per CDR3 protein. The data hold some 85,000 distinct CDR3 sequences, with 20% to 25% observed a single time. This CDR3 spans 13 amino acids. Trimming took 2 bases from V and 4 from J, leaving 11 bases between them. Germline V gives CDR1 DFQATT, CDR2 SNEGSKA (reference sequence). Sequenced material: glioma tissue, nonneoplastic brain tissue, or PBMCs (not recorded which). The clonotype was recovered from a human donor with low-grade glioma or glioblastoma, undergoing nonglioma brain surgery, or in good health (not recorded which). V is TRBV20-1 and J is TRBJ1-2, with D unresolved. As DNA, the CDR3 is TGCAGTGCTAGAATTTCGGGCAGCTATGGCTACACCTTC. Translating it yields CSARISGSYGYTF.